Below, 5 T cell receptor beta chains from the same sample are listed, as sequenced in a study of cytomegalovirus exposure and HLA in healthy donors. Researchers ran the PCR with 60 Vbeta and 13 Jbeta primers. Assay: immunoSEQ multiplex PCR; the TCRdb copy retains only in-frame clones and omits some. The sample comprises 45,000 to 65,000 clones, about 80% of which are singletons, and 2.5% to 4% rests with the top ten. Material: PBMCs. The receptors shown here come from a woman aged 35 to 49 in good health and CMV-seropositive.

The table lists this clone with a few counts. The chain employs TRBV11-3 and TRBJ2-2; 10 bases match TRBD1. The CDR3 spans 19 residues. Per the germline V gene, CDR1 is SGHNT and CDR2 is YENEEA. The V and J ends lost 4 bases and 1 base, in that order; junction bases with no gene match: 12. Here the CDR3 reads CASSSALGQGEENTGELFF. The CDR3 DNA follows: TGTGCCAGCAGCTCCGCCCTAGGACAGGGGGAGGAGAACACCGGGGAGCTGTTTTTT.

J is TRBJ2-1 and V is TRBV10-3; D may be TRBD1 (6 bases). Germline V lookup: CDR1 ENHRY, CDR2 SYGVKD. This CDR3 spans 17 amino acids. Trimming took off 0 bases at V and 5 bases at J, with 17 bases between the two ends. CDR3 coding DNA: TGTGCCATCAGTGAGTCCCTGGGGGCCGGTATTGACAATGAGCAGTTCTTC. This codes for CAISESLGAGIDNEQFF.

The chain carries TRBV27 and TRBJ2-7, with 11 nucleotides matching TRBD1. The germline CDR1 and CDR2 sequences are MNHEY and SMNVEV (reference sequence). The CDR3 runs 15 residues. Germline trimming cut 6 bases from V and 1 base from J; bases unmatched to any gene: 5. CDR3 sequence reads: CASSPGTGGSYEQYF. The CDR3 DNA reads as TGTGCCAGCAGCCCCGGGACAGGGGGTTCCTACGAGCAGTACTTC.

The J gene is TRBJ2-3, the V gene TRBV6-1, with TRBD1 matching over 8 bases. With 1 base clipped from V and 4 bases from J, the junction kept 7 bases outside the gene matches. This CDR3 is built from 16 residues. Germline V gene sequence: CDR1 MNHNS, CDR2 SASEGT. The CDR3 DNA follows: TGTGCCAGCAGTGAAGAGGCAGGGGGCGTTTCAGATACGCAGTATTTT. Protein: CASSEEAGGVSDTQYF.

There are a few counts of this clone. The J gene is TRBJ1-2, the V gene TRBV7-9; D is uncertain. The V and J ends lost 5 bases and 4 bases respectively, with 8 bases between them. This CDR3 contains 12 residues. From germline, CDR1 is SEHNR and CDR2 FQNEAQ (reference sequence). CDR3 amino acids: CASSPERYGYTF. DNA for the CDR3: TGTGCCAGCAGCCCGGAGCGCTATGGCTACACCTTC. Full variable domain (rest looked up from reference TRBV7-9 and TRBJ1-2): DTGVSQNPRHKITKRGQNVTFRCDPISEHNRLYWYRQTLGQGPEFLTYFQNEAQLEKSRLLSDRFSAERPKGSFSTLEIQRTEQGDSAMYLCASSPERYGYTFGSGTRLTVV.